This T cell receptor beta chain was identified during a study of cytomegalovirus exposure and HLA in healthy donors. In the study overall: Within an early data release were about 90 million unique TCRs drawn from HLA-typed donors.

Germline trimming cut 4 bases from V and 9 bases from J; bases unmatched to any gene: 10. Germline CDR1 reads SGHRS; CDR2 reads YFSETQ. This CDR3 has 13 residues. Study observations and caveats: Earlier results showed most TCR beta V segments being productive about 90% or about 30% of the time. V- and J-gene trimming in TCR beta was tied to a missense DCLRE1C variant by an analysis performed later.

Concerning this clone itself: Antigen: not known.

Amplification used 60 Vbeta primers and 13 Jbeta primers. This table comes from immunoSEQ multiplex PCR, and its TCRdb copy is limited to in-frame clones, with some not included. This repertoire shows about 170,000 clones, roughly 79% found once; its top ten account for 2.5% to 3.5%. Material: PBMCs. The chain links TRBV5-1 to TRBJ2-7; TRBD1 matches at 7 bases. The sequence was obtained from a woman aged 45-65 years in good health and CMV-seropositive. CDR3 in DNA: TGCGCCAGCAGCCCCGGACAGGACGTTCGGCAGTACTTC. This gives the protein CASSPGQDVRQYF.